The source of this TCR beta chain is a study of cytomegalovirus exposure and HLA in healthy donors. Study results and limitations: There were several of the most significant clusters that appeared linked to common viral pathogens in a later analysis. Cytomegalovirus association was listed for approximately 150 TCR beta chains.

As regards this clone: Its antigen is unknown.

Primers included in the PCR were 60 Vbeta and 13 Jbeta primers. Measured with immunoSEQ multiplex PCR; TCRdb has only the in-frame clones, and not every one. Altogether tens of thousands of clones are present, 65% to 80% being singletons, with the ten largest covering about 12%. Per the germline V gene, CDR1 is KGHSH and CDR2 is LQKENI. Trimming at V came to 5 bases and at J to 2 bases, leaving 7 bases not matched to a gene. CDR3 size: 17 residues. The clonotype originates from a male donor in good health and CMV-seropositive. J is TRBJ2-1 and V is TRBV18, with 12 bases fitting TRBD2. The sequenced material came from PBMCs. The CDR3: CASSDELAGGPYNEQFF. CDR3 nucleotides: TGTGCCAGCTCAGACGAACTAGCGGGAGGACCCTACAATGAGCAGTTCTTC.